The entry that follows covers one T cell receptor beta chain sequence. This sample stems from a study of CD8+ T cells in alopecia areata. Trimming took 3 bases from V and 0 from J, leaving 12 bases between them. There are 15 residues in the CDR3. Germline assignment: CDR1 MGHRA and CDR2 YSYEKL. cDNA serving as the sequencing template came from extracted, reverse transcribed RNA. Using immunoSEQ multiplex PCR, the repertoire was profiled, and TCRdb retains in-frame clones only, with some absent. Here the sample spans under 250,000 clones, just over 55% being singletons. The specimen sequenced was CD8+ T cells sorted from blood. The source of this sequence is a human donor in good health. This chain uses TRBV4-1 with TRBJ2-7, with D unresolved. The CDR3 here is CASSQVLLGSYEQYF. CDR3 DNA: TGCGCCAGCAGCCAGGTCCTGTTGGGCTCCTACGAGCAGTACTTC.